The sequence of this T cell receptor (beta chain) was determined in a study of T cell responses to AZD1222 COVID-19 vaccine. Points from the study as a whole: In all cases, repertoires were sampled only after the peak T cell response. At baseline, just a handful of AZD1222 recipients tested seropositive. White British donors predominated, females outnumbered males, and clonal diversity was possibly underestimated.

Trimming stripped 4 bases from V and 3 bases from J, with 3 bases between. Germline V gene data show CDR1 as SGHTA and CDR2 as FQGNSA. The CDR3 extends over 11 amino acids. For this clone: Its antigen is not known.

Sequencing used immunoSEQ multiplex PCR; TCRdb keeps in-frame clones, though not all of them. The table has tens of thousands of clones, 70% to 85% seen once. Sequencing was performed on peripheral blood, taken on day 0 of AZD1222 vaccination. This sequence was found in an adult in good health. This chain uses TRBV7-2 with TRBJ1-1; D is uncertain. CDR3 nucleotides: TGTGCCAGCAGCTCCTACACTGAAGCTTTCTTT. As protein: CASSSYTEAFF.